This T cell receptor (beta chain) was sequenced during a study of technical replicates of blood from several donors. Data came from immunoSEQ multiplex PCR; TCRdb stores just in-frame clones and leaves some out. Of around 67,000 clones listed, approximately 83% are singletons. CDR1 and CDR2 from the germline V gene are MNHNS and SASEGT. This CDR3 spans 17 amino acids. J gave up 7 bases and V 4 bases, and 16 bases lay outside the gene matches. The origin of this receptor is a human donor in good health. Some clones in this sample may be carry-over from other donors' samples. J is TRBJ2-5 and V is TRBV6-1; 9 nucleotides align to TRBD2. The sequenced material came from PBMCs. The CDR3 DNA reads as TGTGCCAGCAGTGTAGAGGGGAGCGGGGGGTTCCCAGGGACCCAGTACTTC. Protein product: CASSVEGSGGFPGTQYF.